The next 8 T cell receptor beta chains were all read from a single sample in a study of T cell changes during pregnancy in multiple sclerosis. Generated by immunoSEQ multiplex PCR, the TCRdb table keeps only in-frame clones and is missing some. Found here are about 84,000 clones, 94% of them singletons; the top ten hold about 1%. Sequencing used peripheral blood, obtained in the second trimester of pregnancy. Receptors were obtained from a female donor in good health, enrolled as a control in a pregnancy study.

The V and J genes are TRBV28 and TRBJ2-5; TRBD2 might be the D (5 bases). Between the trimmed V and J ends, which lost 4 bases and 6 bases, there was a span of 18 bases. This CDR3 is 15 amino acids long. The germline CDR1 and CDR2 sequences are MDHEN and SYDVKM. The CDR3 sequence is CASSSGSGARKTQYF. In nucleotides, the CDR3 is TGTGCCAGCAGTTCGGGGAGCGGAGCCAGGAAGACCCAGTACTTC.

The chain combines TRBV28 with TRBJ1-5; 8 nucleotides align to TRBD1. From germline, CDR1 is MDHEN and CDR2 SYDVKM. The CDR3 consists of 13 residues. V lost 8 bases and J lost 5; bases outside the gene matches: 5. In DNA, the CDR3 is TGTGCCAGCCACTCACAGGGGGATCAGCCCCAGCATTTT. It codes for CASHSQGDQPQHF.

This clone occurred once. The chain recombines TRBV11-2 with TRBJ2-1; 10 positions agree with TRBD1. Germline CDR1 SGHAT, CDR2 FQNNGV. The CDR3 totals 15 residues. J lost 10 bases, V lost 5 bases, and 11 bases had no gene match. The CDR3, as DNA: TGTGCCAGCAGCGCTACCGGGACAGGGGTAGGCGAGCAGTTCTTC. Translating gives CASSATGTGVGEQFF.

The chain recombines TRBV4-1 with TRBJ2-3; possibly TRBD1 for D (6 bases). Germline V gene lookup returns CDR1 MGHRA and CDR2 YSYEKL. The CDR3 extends over 18 amino acids. The ends were cut back, 3 bases at V and 2 bases at J, with 21 bases in the middle. DNA of the CDR3: TGCGCCAGCAGCCAGAGGGCCCTGGGGGCCGTCATCACAGATACGCAGTATTTT. Protein sequence: CASSQRALGAVITDTQYF.

The CDR3 nucleotides are TGCGCCAGCAGTCAATGGGGAGCTTACTACGAGCAGTACTTC. Translated: CASSQWGAYYEQYF. J is TRBJ2-7 and V is TRBV23-1, with D tentatively TRBD2 (5 bases). Being an ORF, TRBV23-1 has a function that is uncertain. The V end was cut by 1 base, the J end by 3 bases, with 10 bases between. The CDR3 is 14 residues long.

This chain joins TRBV5-1 and TRBJ2-7, with 11 bases lining up with TRBD2. Germline V CDR1 and CDR2: SGHRS, YFSETQ. V lost 4 bases, J lost 4 bases, and 4 bases stayed unmatched. The CDR3 extends over 14 amino acids. For the CDR3, the DNA is TGCGCCAGCAGCATCGGGACTAGCGGTTACGAGCAGTACTTC. It translates to CASSIGTSGYEQYF.

The rearrangement links TRBV19 to TRBJ1-5; 7 nucleotides line up with TRBD1. The V and J ends lost 8 bases and 5 bases, in that order; junction bases with no gene match: 12. In germline, CDR1 is LNHDA, CDR2 SQIVND (reference sequence). There are 15 residues in the CDR3. DNA for the CDR3: TGTGCCAGTGCCCACACAGGGGCGCGCCATCAGCCCCAGCATTTT. Protein: CASAHTGARHQPQHF.

The chain carries TRBV7-9 and TRBJ2-7; no clear D. Trimming shortened V by 0 bases and J by 3 bases, and 6 bases separated the two germline ends. Looked up from germline, CDR1 is SEHNR and CDR2 is FQNEAQ (reference sequence). The CDR3 spans 13 residues. For the CDR3, the DNA is TGTGCCAGCAGCTTAGCGGCAGACTACGAGCAGTACTTC. Residues: CASSLAADYEQYF.